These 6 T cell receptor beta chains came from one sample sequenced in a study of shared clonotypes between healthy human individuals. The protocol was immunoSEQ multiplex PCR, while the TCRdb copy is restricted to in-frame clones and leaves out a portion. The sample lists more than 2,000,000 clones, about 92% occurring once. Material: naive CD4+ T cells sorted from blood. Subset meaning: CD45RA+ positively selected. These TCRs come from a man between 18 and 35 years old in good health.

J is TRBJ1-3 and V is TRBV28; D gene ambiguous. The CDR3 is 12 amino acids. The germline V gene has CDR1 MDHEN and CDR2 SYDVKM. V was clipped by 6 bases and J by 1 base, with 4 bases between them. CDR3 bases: TGTGCCAGCAGGGAGTCTGGAAACACCATATATTTT. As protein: CASRESGNTIYF.

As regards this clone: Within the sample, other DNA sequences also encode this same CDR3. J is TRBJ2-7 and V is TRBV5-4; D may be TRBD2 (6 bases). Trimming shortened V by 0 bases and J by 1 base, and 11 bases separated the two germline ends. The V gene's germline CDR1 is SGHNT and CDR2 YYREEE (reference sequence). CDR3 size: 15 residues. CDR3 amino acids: CASSLAGAGSYEQYF. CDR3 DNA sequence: TGTGCCAGCAGCTTGGCCGGGGCGGGGTCCTACGAGCAGTACTTC.

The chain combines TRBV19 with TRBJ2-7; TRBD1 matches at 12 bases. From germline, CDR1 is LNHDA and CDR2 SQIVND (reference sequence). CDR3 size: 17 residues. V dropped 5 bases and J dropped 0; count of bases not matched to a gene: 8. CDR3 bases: TGTGCCAGTAGTCCCCGGGACAGGGGGCTTTCCTCCTACGAGCAGTACTTC. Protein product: CASSPRDRGLSSYEQYF.

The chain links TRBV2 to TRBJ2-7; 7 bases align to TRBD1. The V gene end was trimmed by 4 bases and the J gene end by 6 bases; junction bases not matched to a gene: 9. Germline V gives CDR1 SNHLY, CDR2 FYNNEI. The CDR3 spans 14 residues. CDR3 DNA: TGTGCCAGCAGTGGACAGGGTGCCGCCGGCGAGCAGTACTTC. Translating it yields CASSGQGAAGEQYF.

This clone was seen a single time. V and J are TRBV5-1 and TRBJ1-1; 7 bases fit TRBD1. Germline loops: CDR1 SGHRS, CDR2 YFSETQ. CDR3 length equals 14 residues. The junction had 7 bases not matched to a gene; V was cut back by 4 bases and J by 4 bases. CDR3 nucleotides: TGCGCCAGCAGCCCAGAGGGGGCGGGCACTGAAGCTTTCTTT. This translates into CASSPEGAGTEAFF.

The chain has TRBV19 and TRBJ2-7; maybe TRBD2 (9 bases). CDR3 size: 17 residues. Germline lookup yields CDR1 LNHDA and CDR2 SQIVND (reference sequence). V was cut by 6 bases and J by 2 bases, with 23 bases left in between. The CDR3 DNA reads TGTGCCAGTAGCCAGGGGGCGACTAGCGGAAGACCCTACGAGCAGTACTTC. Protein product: CASSQGATSGRPYEQYF.